This T cell receptor beta chain was retrieved from a study of T-cell reconstitution after alpha-beta-depleted transplantation in children. The CDR3 consists of 13 residues. V lost 1 base, J lost 5 bases, and 7 bases lay in between. Germline V gene sequence: CDR1 SGHTA, CDR2 FQGTGA. Ten or more counts support this clonotype. Unique molecular identifiers were incorporated when the TCRbeta library was constructed. TCRdb passed the PCR reads through MiXCR, listing each CDR3 protein once. The profile shows 780,000 or so distinct CDR3 sequences, under 20% of them singletons. The chain employs TRBV7-3 and TRBJ2-3, with a possible D match to TRBD2 (6 bases). The sequenced sample was PBMCs, mostly from graft donor cells, obtained 360 days after TCRalphabeta/CD19-depleted stem cell transplant. The sequence derives from a male patient younger than 18 who had a stem cell transplant for acute lymphoblastic leukemia, so the T cells may come from the graft donor. For the CDR3, the DNA is TGTGCCAGCAGCTTAAGGAGGGGAGATACGCAGTATTTT. Its translation is CASSLRRGDTQYF.